The present TCR beta chain was sequenced within a study of blood T cell repertoires in COVID-19. Generated by immunoSEQ multiplex PCR, the TCRdb table keeps only in-frame clones and is missing some. The sample includes some 220,000 clones, about 93% of them seen just once. Seattle patients were enrolled during active infection and followed longitudinally. The CDR3 sequence is 16 residues long. From germline, CDR1 is MGHRA and CDR2 YSYEKL. The V segment lost 6 bases and the J segment 5 bases; nucleotides outside the gene matches: 12. Source material: peripheral blood. The gene calls are TRBV4-1 and TRBJ1-4; 7 bases are shared with TRBD1. The TCR originated in a man younger than 45 with COVID-19, enrolled during active disease. The CDR3 spells CASRGDTGAANEKLFF. In nucleotides, the CDR3 is TGCGCCAGCAGGGGAGATACAGGGGCCGCGAATGAAAAACTGTTTTTT.